These 19 T cell receptor beta chains were sequenced from one sample in a study of cytomegalovirus exposure and HLA in healthy donors. The primer mix had 60 Vbeta and 13 Jbeta primers. Profiling relied on immunoSEQ multiplex PCR, and the TCRdb table lists in-frame clones only, not all of them. The sample includes over 150,000 clones, about four fifths seen only once; the top ten take 2.8%. What was sequenced was PBMCs. The receptor set was obtained from a man aged 18 to 35 in good health and CMV-seronegative.

The rearrangement uses TRBV9 and TRBJ1-3; tentative D call: TRBD1 (6 bases). Germline CDR1 reads SGDLS; CDR2 reads YYNGEE. Trimming cost V 3 bases and J 4 bases, with 14 bases left between them. The CDR3 spans 15 residues. The CDR3, as DNA: TGTGCCAGCAGCGCGAGCCAGGGGTCCGGAAACACCATATATTTT. Its translation: CASSASQGSGNTIYF.

The chain combines TRBV6-6 with TRBJ1-1; D unclear. CDR1 and CDR2 (germline): MNHNY, SVGAGI (reference sequence). Between the trimmed V and J ends, which lost 2 bases and 7 bases, there was a span of 11 bases. The CDR3 length is 13 residues. The CDR3 region is CASSYPQGGEAFF. The DNA of the CDR3 is TGTGCCAGCAGTTACCCCCAAGGCGGTGAAGCTTTCTTT.

The chain joins TRBV30 to TRBJ1-2; 9 bases line up with TRBD1. This CDR3 contains 17 residues. Germline lookup yields CDR1 GTSNPN and CDR2 SVGIG (reference sequence). The J segment lost 2 bases and the V segment lost 1 base, leaving 11 bases of the junction unmatched. CDR3 nucleotide sequence: TGTGCCTGGAGTGGGGGGACAGGGAGGAGGTTAAACTATGGCTACACCTTC. It is translated as CAWSGGTGRRLNYGYTF.

The genes are TRBV7-9 and TRBJ1-2, with 8 bases fitting TRBD1. This CDR3 is built from 17 residues. CDR1 and CDR2 from the germline V gene are SEHNR and FQNEAQ (reference sequence). V trimming: 5 bases; J trimming: 4 bases; junction bases outside the gene matches: 15. CDR3 in DNA: TGTGCCAGCAGCCTAGGGATCCACAGGGGGAAAGGCTATGGCTACACCTTC. It specifies CASSLGIHRGKGYGYTF.

The chain couples TRBV19 to TRBJ2-4; D possibly corresponds to TRBD1 (5 bases). CDR1 is LNHDA, CDR2 SQIVND, per germline (reference sequence). The V gene lost 5 bases and the J gene lost 1 base, with 12 bases spanning the gap. The CDR3 extends over 15 amino acids. The CDR3 is CASSPGKWAKNIQYF. As DNA, the CDR3 is TGTGCCAGTAGTCCAGGGAAGTGGGCCAAAAACATTCAGTACTTC. Full variable domain (rest looked up from reference TRBV19 and TRBJ2-4): DGGITQSPKYLFRKEGQNVTLSCEQNLNHDAMYWYRQDPGQGLRLIYYSQIVNDFQKGDIAEGYSVSREKKESFPLTVTSAQKNPTAFYLCASSPGKWAKNIQYFGAGTRLSVL.

In the case of this clone: This same CDR3 is encoded by further DNA sequences in the sample. The CDR3 reads CASSREATGTGSSSVNTIYF. Written as DNA, the CDR3 is TGTGCCAGCAGCAGAGAGGCTACCGGGACAGGGTCTTCGTCGGTAAACACCATATATTTT. The chain combines TRBV2 with TRBJ1-3, with TRBD1 identical over 9 bases. Germline CDR1 is SNHLY and CDR2 is FYNNEI. The CDR3 has 20 residues. V shed 6 bases and J 6 bases; nucleotides not matched to a gene: 24.

The gene calls are TRBV6-1 and TRBJ1-6, with D possibly TRBD1 on 6 matching bases. In germline, CDR1 is MNHNS, CDR2 SASEGT. The CDR3 has 14 amino acids. Deletions cut 2 bases from V and 7 bases from J, with 9 bases between. In nucleotides, the CDR3 is TGTGCCAGCAGTGAAACCACAGGGAATTCACCCCTCCACTTT. Its translation is CASSETTGNSPLHF.

V gene TRBV7-2 combines with J gene TRBJ1-2, with 8 positions matching TRBD1. The CDR3 totals 16 residues. The V segment lost 3 bases and the J segment 8 bases; nucleotides outside the gene matches: 14. Looked up from germline, CDR1 is SGHTA and CDR2 is FQGNSA. CDR3 region: CASSFVRTGTIGGYTF. CDR3 coding DNA: TGTGCCAGCAGCTTTGTCCGGACAGGGACCATAGGAGGCTACACCTTC.

The V and J genes are TRBV6-1 and TRBJ2-1, with TRBD2 identical over 9 bases. Losses at the gene ends were 6 bases for V and 2 bases for J; bases not matched to a gene: 2. The CDR3 length is 14 residues. Germline CDR1 and CDR2: MNHNS and SASEGT. DNA of the CDR3: TGTGCCAGCAGGCCTAGCGGGACCTACAATGAGCAGTTCTTC. Translated, it gives CASRPSGTYNEQFF.

The V gene is TRBV5-4, the J gene TRBJ2-4; 9 positions agree with TRBD1. J gave up 8 bases and V 2 bases, and 5 bases lay outside the gene matches. There are 14 residues in the CDR3. Germline V gene sequence: CDR1 SGHNT, CDR2 YYREEE (reference sequence). The DNA of the CDR3 is TGTGCCAGCAGCTTACAGGGGGCATCGGACATTCAGTACTTC. Its protein product is CASSLQGASDIQYF.

The chain employs TRBV4-2 and TRBJ2-2; a possible D gene is TRBD1 (5 bases). The CDR3 spans 16 residues. V was shortened by 4 bases and J by 4 bases, with 16 bases between the two germline ends. Germline V CDR1 and CDR2: LGHNA, YNFKEQ. CDR3 DNA sequence: TGTGCCAGCAGCCCCCGGTTAGGGGTCGGCACCGGGGAGCTGTTTTTT. It encodes CASSPRLGVGTGELFF.

The chain carries TRBV9 and TRBJ1-3; the D is unclear. Trimming stripped 3 bases from V and 3 bases from J, with 4 bases between. Germline V gives CDR1 SGDLS, CDR2 YYNGEE. This CDR3 has 12 amino acids. The CDR3: CASSGGGNTIYF. CDR3 nucleotides: TGTGCCAGCAGCGGAGGTGGAAACACCATATATTTT.

This clone was found once. The chain carries TRBV7-2 and TRBJ2-1; no firm D call. Germline lookup yields CDR1 SGHTA and CDR2 FQGNSA. CDR3 length: 13 amino acids. V was shortened by 4 bases and J by 1 base, with 5 bases between the two germline ends. The CDR3 sequence is CASSYNSYNEQFF. The CDR3 nucleotides are TGTGCCAGCAGCTATAATTCCTACAATGAGCAGTTCTTC.

The V gene is TRBV19, the J gene TRBJ1-6, with D tentatively TRBD1 (5 bases). This CDR3 has 18 residues. V was shortened by 4 bases and J by 0 bases, with 16 bases between the two germline ends. From germline, CDR1 is LNHDA and CDR2 SQIVND (reference sequence). CDR3 bases: TGTGCCAGTAGTACGCGGGGGGGGGAAAGCTCCTATAATTCACCCCTCCACTTT. Translated, it gives CASSTRGGESSYNSPLHF. The full variable domain, rest sourced from reference TRBV19 and TRBJ1-6, is DGGITQSPKYLFRKEGQNVTLSCEQNLNHDAMYWYRQDPGQGLRLIYYSQIVNDFQKGDIAEGYSVSREKKESFPLTVTSAQKNPTAFYLCASSTRGGESSYNSPLHFGNGTRLTVT.

The genes are TRBV28 and TRBJ1-2, with D perhaps matching TRBD1 (6 bases). The CDR3 extends over 11 amino acids. The germline V and J ends were trimmed by 10 bases and 8 bases, with 14 bases remaining between them. Germline CDR1 MDHEN, CDR2 SYDVKM. CDR3 nucleotide sequence: TGTGCCACAACAGGGACCCGCGGCTACACCTTC. This gives the protein CATTGTRGYTF.

The V gene is TRBV2, the J gene TRBJ2-1; TRBD2 agrees at 14 bases. CDR3 length: 18 amino acids. Germline V gene data show CDR1 as SNHLY and CDR2 as FYNNEI. V lost 4 bases to trimming and J lost 0 bases; unmatched junction nucleotides: 5. The CDR3, as DNA: TGTGCCAGCAGTGGGGGACTAGCGGGGGTCTCCTCCTACAATGAGCAGTTCTTC. It codes for CASSGGLAGVSSYNEQFF.

V gene TRBV6-5 combines with J gene TRBJ2-7, with TRBD1 as a possible D gene (6 bases). The CDR3 loop spans 14 amino acids. Germline loops: CDR1 MNHEY, CDR2 SVGAGI. Trimming removed 4 bases at V and 6 bases at J, with 16 bases between. The CDR3 DNA reads TGTGCCAGCAGTTCAGGGGTGGCCTCTCTCGAGCAGTACGTC. This translates into CASSSGVASLEQYV.

This chain connects TRBV5-5 to TRBJ2-1; D is ambiguous. This CDR3 has 16 residues. Germline-derived CDR1 and CDR2 are SGHKS and YYEKEE (reference sequence). Trimming shortened V by 0 bases and J by 14 bases, and 24 bases separated the two germline ends. CDR3 loop: CASSLAPVRPQVREFF. CDR3 nucleotide sequence: TGTGCCAGCAGCTTGGCCCCGGTTAGGCCTCAGGTGCGAGAGTTCTTC.

The J gene is TRBJ2-3, the V gene TRBV4-3; 9 nucleotides line up with TRBD2. The junction had 6 bases not matched to a gene; V was cut back by 1 base and J by 4 bases. CDR1 and CDR2 (germline): LGHNA, YSLEER. CDR3 size: 16 residues. The CDR3 DNA reads as TGCGCCAGCAGCCAAGTCTTAGGCGGGGGGGCAGATACGCAGTATTTT. Translating it yields CASSQVLGGGADTQYF.